This T cell receptor (beta chain) was identified during a study of blood T cells in healthy people across ages (dated by TCRdb to 2015 to 2017). Concerning the study at large: In model experiments, template switching captured about one uniquely barcoded TCR beta cDNA molecule for every two T cells. To track age-related changes in TCR beta repertoire diversity, the study relied on deep sequencing normalized with unique cDNA molecular identifiers. Four age groups were formed from the donors: young (average approximately 15 years), middle-aged (approximately 41), aged (62) and long-lived (around 82). To avoid experimental bias, donors of different ages were randomly spread across the sequencing lanes. For two donors (one aged 18 to 29 and one aged 80 or older), the study analyzed two additional independent replicas of 1 million unique cDNA reads from the same blood draw.

Overall study outcomes, separate from this receptor: Total diversity estimates from one million sequenced T cells were considered lower bounds and underestimates. As age increased, observed TCR beta diversity per million T cells dropped in a roughly linear way, and a significant reduction was already evident by age about 40. The CMV infection status of donors was not known, potentially confounding age-related changes in expanded clonotypes. Because profiling used bulk unsorted PBMCs, naive and antigen-experienced compartments could not be compared conclusively. A strong correlation was found between observed TCR beta diversity and the percentage of naive T cells measured by flow cytometry. Compared with the aged group, the long-lived group had more naive CD4+ T cells, fewer expanded clones and increased TCR diversity, a pattern suggesting age selection.

The donors were about 40 Caucasian individuals from Russia, aged roughly 6 to 100 years, who were systemically healthy. Roughly 11 milliliters of peripheral blood were drawn from each donor into EDTA-treated Vacutainer tubes. Ficoll-Paque density-gradient centrifugation was used to isolate PBMCs, with at least 7 million per sample. Trizol reagent was used to extract total RNA from PBMCs, with at least 5 micrograms per sample. For every donor, flow cytometry on a PBMC aliquot measured the percentage of naive CD45RAhigh/CD27high T cells. From the cysteine through the phenylalanine, the CDR3 covers 15 amino acids. The read is trimmed to its CDR3 DNA, 45 bases read in frame from base 1. V lost 2 bases and J lost 0 bases; the stretch between them is 7 bases long. The germline V gene encodes CDR1 SGHTA and CDR2 FQGNSA. The library was built by means of 5' RACE. This sample was sequenced with an Illumina HiSeq 2500. A second PCR of roughly 6 to 11 cycles was run with a J-beta primer mix and a sample-barcoded 5' primer. A template-switch 5' adaptor carrying 12 random nucleotides introduced a unique molecular identifier onto each TCR beta cDNA molecule. At least 2.5 million CDR3-containing paired-end reads were obtained from each sample. First-strand cDNA was synthesized from all RNA with the Mint cDNA synthesis kit, primed by a TRBC-specific oligonucleotide. After uracil-DNA glycosylase treatment, a first 18-cycle PCR used universal primers M1SS and BC2_uni_R on all cDNA. Processing in the source paper ran as follows. For normalization, 1 million high-quality reads were randomly selected from each sample, with every read carrying a distinct molecular identifier. Reads sharing molecular identifiers were discarded rather than binned into consensus sequences. MiTCR, run with a Q25 quality threshold and the strictest error-elimination algorithm, handled CDR3 identification, clonotype clustering and error correction. A nonparametric unseen species model with Euler transformation was used to estimate a lower bound on total TCR beta diversity. The public reads were reanalyzed by TCRdb: fastp trimming at Q25, MiXCR alignment, in-frame beta chains only. A single entry per CDR3 protein holds the most common genes and DNA from its merged rows. These V and J calls are TCRdb output, not the study's own analysis. Here the sample has about 1.1 million distinct CDR3 sequences; roughly two fifths occur a single time. Around 13% of the sample is held by the ten biggest clonotypes.

This clonotype was recorded a few times. This clone's antigen is unknown. It has no much larger one-base neighbor in the sample; base qualities were not kept. The sample consisted of blood. The sequence was obtained from a man aged 18 to 29 in good health. Here the chain combines TRBV7-2 and TRBJ1-4, with a tentative D gene TRBD1 over 6 matching bases. The CDR3 reads CASSLNRATNEKLFF. The sequenced DNA is TGTGCCAGCAGCTTAAACAGGGCAACTAATGAAAAACTGTTTTTT.